These T cell receptor beta chains were read from a single sample in a study of blood T cell repertoires in COVID-19. Using immunoSEQ multiplex PCR, the repertoire was profiled, and TCRdb retains in-frame clones only, with some absent. This table has under 200,000 clones, almost 85% appearing once. The sequenced sample consisted of peripheral blood. The origin of the receptors is a woman over 75 with COVID-19, enrolled during active disease. The CDR3 runs from the conserved cysteine through the conserved F or W. D genes are given only for firm matches.

V gene	CDR3 length	D gene	J gene	CDR3 protein	CDR3 DNA
TRBV7-9	16	TRBD2	TRBJ2-3	CASSKTSGGAQDTQYF	TGTGCCAGCAGCAAGACTAGCGGGGGGGCGCAAGATACGCAGTATTTT
TRBV27	15	TRBD2	TRBJ2-5	CASSFGSGTGKTQYF	TGTGCCAGCAGTTTCGGTAGCGGGACGGGAAAGACCCAGTACTTC
TRBV10-2	12	NA	TRBJ1-1	CASSGADREAFF	TGCGCCAGCAGTGGGGCCGACAGGGAAGCTTTCTTT
TRBV29-1	13	TRBD2	TRBJ2-5	CSVETSVGETQYF	TGCAGCGTTGAGACTAGCGTTGGAGAGACCCAGTACTTC
TRBV5-1	18	TRBD2	TRBJ2-7	CASSFPLIAAGVPHEQYF	TGCGCCAGCAGCTTCCCGCTCATCGCGGCGGGAGTTCCCCACGAGCAGTACTTC
TRBV6-2/TRBV6-3	15	TRBD1	TRBJ2-4	CASSKTGAGKNIQYF	TGTGCCAGCAGTAAGACAGGGGCGGGCAAAAACATTCAGTACTTC
TRBV30	14	TRBD2	TRBJ2-7	CAWSGLAGLFVQYF	TGTGCCTGGAGTGGACTAGCGGGTTTATTTGTGCAGTACTTC
TRBV12-2	17	NA	TRBJ2-3	CASRLGPPQASTDTQYF	TGTGCAAGTCGCTTAGGACCCCCACAGGCAAGCACAGATACGCAGTATTTT
TRBV6-2/TRBV6-3	16	TRBD2	TRBJ2-5	CASSLGLAGAGETQYF	TGTGCCAGCAGTTTGGGACTAGCGGGGGCGGGGGAGACCCAGTACTTC
TRBV12-5	14	TRBD2	TRBJ2-7	CASGLTLAGGPQYF	TGTGCTAGTGGTTTGACTCTAGCGGGGGGGCCGCAGTACTTC
TRBV11-2	14	NA	TRBJ2-1	CASSFVGASNEQFF	TGTGCCAGCAGCTTTGTGGGGGCTAGCAATGAGCAGTTCTTC
TRBV10-3	17	NA	TRBJ2-7	CAISGPRRTGSTYEQYF	TGTGCCATCAGTGGGCCCCGGAGGACCGGGTCAACCTACGAGCAGTACTTC
TRBV5-1	15	NA	TRBJ2-3	CASSSLTSSTDTQYF	TGCGCCAGCAGCTCTCTTACTAGCTCCACAGATACGCAGTATTTT
TRBV24-1	18	TRBD1	TRBJ2-5	CATSDFPKPGQRWETQYF	TGTGCCACCAGTGATTTCCCCAAACCGGGACAGAGATGGGAGACCCAGTACTTC
TRBV2	16	TRBD2	TRBJ2-3	CASSGTSGSPPDTQYF	TGTGCCAGCAGTGGAACTAGCGGGAGCCCCCCAGATACGCAGTATTTT